This TCR beta chain stems from a study of T cell responses to AZD1222 COVID-19 vaccine. Study observations and caveats: Repertoire sampling occurred only after the peak T cell response.

Libraries were prepared by immunoSEQ multiplex PCR; TCRdb keeps only in-frame clonotypes and omits some of them. In the table there are over 120,000 clones, under 95% of which are singletons. Comments on this clone: Its antigen is as yet unknown.

This material consisted of peripheral blood, taken on day 0 of AZD1222 vaccination. The receptor was derived from an adult in good health.

CDR3 nucleotides: TGTGCCAGCAGCCCCGCGTGGAGGGAGAACACTGAAGCTTTCTTT. Its protein product is CASSPAWRENTEAFF. V gene TRBV7-9 combines with J gene TRBJ1-1; D remains unclear. Germline loops: CDR1 SEHNR, CDR2 FQNEAQ (reference sequence). V lost 5 bases, J lost 1 base, and 14 bases lay in between. The CDR3 is 15 residues long.